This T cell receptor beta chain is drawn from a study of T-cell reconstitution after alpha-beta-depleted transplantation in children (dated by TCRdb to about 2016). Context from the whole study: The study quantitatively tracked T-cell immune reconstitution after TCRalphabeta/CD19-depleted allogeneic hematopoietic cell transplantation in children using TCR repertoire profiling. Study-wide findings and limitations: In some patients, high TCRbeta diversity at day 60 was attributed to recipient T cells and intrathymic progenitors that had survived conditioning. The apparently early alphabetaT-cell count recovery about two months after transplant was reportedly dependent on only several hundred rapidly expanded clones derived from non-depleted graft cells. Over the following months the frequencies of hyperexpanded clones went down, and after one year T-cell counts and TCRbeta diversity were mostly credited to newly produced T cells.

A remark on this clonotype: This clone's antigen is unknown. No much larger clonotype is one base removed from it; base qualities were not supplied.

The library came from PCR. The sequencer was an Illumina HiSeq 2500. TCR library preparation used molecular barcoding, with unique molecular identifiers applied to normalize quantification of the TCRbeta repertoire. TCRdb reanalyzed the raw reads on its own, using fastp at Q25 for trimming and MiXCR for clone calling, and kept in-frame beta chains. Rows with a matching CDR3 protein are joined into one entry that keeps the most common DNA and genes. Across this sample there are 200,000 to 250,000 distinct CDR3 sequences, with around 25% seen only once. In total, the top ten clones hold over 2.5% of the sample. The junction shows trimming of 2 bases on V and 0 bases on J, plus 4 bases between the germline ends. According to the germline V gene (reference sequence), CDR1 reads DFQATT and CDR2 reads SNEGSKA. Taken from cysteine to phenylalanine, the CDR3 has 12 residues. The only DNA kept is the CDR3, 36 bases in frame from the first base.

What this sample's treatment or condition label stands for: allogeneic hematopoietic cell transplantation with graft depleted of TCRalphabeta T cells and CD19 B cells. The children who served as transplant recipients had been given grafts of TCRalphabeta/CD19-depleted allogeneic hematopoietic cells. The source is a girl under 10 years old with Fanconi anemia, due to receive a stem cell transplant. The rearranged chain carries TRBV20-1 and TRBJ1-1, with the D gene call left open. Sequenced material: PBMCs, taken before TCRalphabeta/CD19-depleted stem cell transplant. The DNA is TGCAGTGCTAGATGGGTGAACACTGAAGCTTTCTTT. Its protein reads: CSARWVNTEAFF.